One sample yielded the 30 T cell receptor beta chains listed below, sequenced in a study of vaccination and CD4 T cells after COVID-19. At the Johns Hopkins FTIC core, DNA taken from cultured CD4+ T cells was sequenced by way of the Oncomine TCR Beta short-read assay. TCRdb reprocessed the PCR reads via MiXCR and lists one record per CDR3 protein. There are fewer than 20,000 distinct CDR3 sequences in the sample; more than 70% occur only once, and 10% to 11% lies in the top ten. No antigen is known for these receptors. Treatment indicated: 10-day PBMC culture with coronavirus spike peptide pools or control peptides (ViraFEST assay). Sample: CD4+ T cells from blood, cultured in vitro. These receptors all stem from a human donor who had recovered from COVID-19.

CDR3 bases: TGTGCCAGCAGTGCCCGGGGGCGACCTAGCTATGGCTACACCTTC. This translates into CASSARGRPSYGYTF. The chain uses TRBV27 and TRBJ1-2; a weak D match, TRBD1 (6 bases). The CDR3 is 15 residues long. Trimming took off 5 bases at V and 4 bases at J, with 17 bases between the two ends. The germline V gene encodes CDR1 MNHEY and CDR2 SMNVEV (reference sequence).

This rearrangement joins TRBV12-3 or TRBV12-4 to TRBJ1-4, with 7 bases fitting TRBD1. The CDR3 is made up of 15 amino acids. The trim removed 1 base at V and 3 bases at J, leaving 2 bases unmatched. This CDR3 reads CASSLVGTANEKLFF. CDR3 DNA sequence: TGTGCCAGCAGTTTAGTGGGGACAGCTAATGAAAAACTGTTTTTT.

CDR3: CASSPAGGYTGELFF. CDR3 DNA sequence: TGTGCCAGCAGTCCAGCGGGAGGGTACACCGGGGAGCTGTTTTTT. This chain links TRBV12-3 or TRBV12-4 with TRBJ2-2, with TRBD2 matching over 10 bases. After removal of 5 bases from V and 3 bases from J, the junction contained 3 bases not matched to a gene. The CDR3 consists of 15 residues.

This chain joins TRBV20-1 and TRBJ1-4; 7 positions match TRBD1. Germline V gene sequence: CDR1 DFQATT, CDR2 SNEGSKA (reference sequence). The CDR3 runs to 14 residues. V dropped 0 bases and J dropped 8; count of bases not matched to a gene: 6. The CDR3 DNA sequence: TGCAGTGCTAGAGATCCCAGGGGGGACGAAAAACTGTTTTTT. Amino acids: CSARDPRGDEKLFF.

The chain joins TRBV6-1 to TRBJ2-7, with TRBD2 matching 8 bases. In germline, CDR1 is MNHNS, CDR2 SASEGT. CDR3 length equals 15 residues. J lost 1 base, V lost 4 bases, and 6 bases had no gene match. CDR3 region: CASSVLAGLSYEQYF. The CDR3 coding sequence is TGTGCCAGCAGTGTTCTAGCGGGTCTTTCCTACGAGCAGTACTTC.

J is TRBJ1-4 and V is TRBV12-3 or TRBV12-4; D gene uncertain. This CDR3 contains 14 residues. Trimming removed 5 bases from V and 8 bases from J, with 15 bases in between. This CDR3 reads CASSPQMSGEKLFF. For the CDR3, the DNA is TGTGCCAGCAGTCCCCAAATGTCTGGCGAAAAACTGTTTTTT.

The sample holds a few counts of this clonotype. This chain joins TRBV6-1 and TRBJ2-7, with TRBD2 matching over 8 bases. This CDR3 spans 15 amino acids. Germline V gene lookup returns CDR1 MNHNS and CDR2 SASEGT. The junction had 10 bases not matched to a gene; V was cut back by 9 bases and J by 0 bases. The CDR3 reads CASRGGSGGSYEQYF. CDR3 nucleotides: TGTGCCAGTCGAGGTGGGAGCGGGGGCTCCTACGAGCAGTACTTC.

This rearrangement joins TRBV6-1 to TRBJ2-4; the D gene is possibly TRBD1 (7 bases). From germline, CDR1 is MNHNS and CDR2 SASEGT. Trimming removed 6 bases from V and 4 bases from J, with 16 bases in between. This CDR3 region has 15 residues. CDR3 sequence (DNA): TGTGCCAGCAGGACCGGCGGGACAGCAAAAAACATTCAGTACTTC. This sequence encodes CASRTGGTAKNIQYF.

The count of this clonotype is one. V usage is TRBV18 and J usage is TRBJ1-2; 7 bases fit TRBD1. Trimming took 3 bases from V and 5 from J; bases not matched to a gene: 3. There are 13 residues in the CDR3. The V gene's germline CDR1 is KGHSH and CDR2 LQKENI. Here the CDR3 DNA reads TGTGCCAGCTCACCGGGACAGCGATATGGCTACACCTTC. Encoded protein: CASSPGQRYGYTF.

This clonotype was counted once. This chain connects TRBV19 to TRBJ1-1; D unresolved. Looked up from germline, CDR1 is LNHDA and CDR2 is SQIVND (reference sequence). CDR3 length equals 14 residues. Trimming shortened V by 3 bases and J by 5 bases, and 13 bases separated the two germline ends. The CDR3 protein is CASSIKSGWTEAFF. CDR3 coding DNA: TGTGCCAGTAGTATTAAAAGTGGGTGGACTGAAGCTTTCTTT.

This clonotype came up a few times. V usage is TRBV27 and J usage is TRBJ1-2; 9 bases are a match to TRBD1. The CDR3 is 14 amino acids. V shed 7 bases, J shed 5 bases, and the junction held 8 bases outside the gene matches. Per germline, CDR1 MNHEY and CDR2 SMNVEV (reference sequence). The DNA for the CDR3 is TGTGCCAGCAAAAGAACCGGGACAGGGTATGGCTACACCTTC. This sequence encodes CASKRTGTGYGYTF.

The chain links TRBV6-1 to TRBJ1-3, with a tentative D call TRBD1 (6 bases). Germline V lookup: CDR1 MNHNS, CDR2 SASEGT. This CDR3 comprises 14 residues. Between the trimmed V and J ends, which lost 6 bases and 0 bases, there was a span of 9 bases. DNA of the CDR3: TGTGCCAGCAGCAGGACAGTCTCTGGAAACACCATATATTTT. Translating it yields CASSRTVSGNTIYF.

The V and J genes are TRBV19 and TRBJ1-2; 7 nucleotides agree with TRBD1. The CDR3 consists of 14 residues. V was clipped by 5 bases and J by 2 bases; unmatched bases: 5. Germline V CDR1 and CDR2: LNHDA, SQIVND (reference sequence). CDR3 residues: CASSPPGGNYGYTF. CDR3 DNA sequence: TGTGCCAGTAGTCCCCCAGGGGGGAACTATGGCTACACCTTC.

The V and J genes are TRBV5-4 and TRBJ1-5; 7 nucleotides align to TRBD1. The CDR3 spans 17 residues. The V segment lost 3 bases and the J segment 0 bases; nucleotides outside the gene matches: 9. CDR1 and CDR2 from the germline V gene are SGHNT and YYREEE (reference sequence). The CDR3 spells CASSWRDRADSNQPQHF. In DNA form, the CDR3 reads TGTGCCAGCAGCTGGCGCGACAGGGCCGATAGCAATCAGCCCCAGCATTTT.

V is TRBV6-2 or TRBV6-3 and J is TRBJ1-5; no clear D. The germline CDR1 and CDR2 sequences are MNHEY and SVGEGT. Trimming pared 6 bases from V and 3 bases from J, leaving 9 bases between. The length of the CDR3 is 13 residues. The CDR3 nucleotides read TGTGCCAGCAGCAACAACTTCAATCAGCCCCAGCATTTT. This translates into CASSNNFNQPQHF.

This clonotype is a singleton in its sample. Its ends do not fully match the called genes, so a read error is possible. The J gene is TRBJ1-2, the V gene TRBV7-2; D is possibly TRBD1 (5 bases). CDR1 is SGHTA, CDR2 FQGNSA, per germline. This CDR3 is 15 amino acids long. The CDR3 coding sequence is TGTGCCAGCAGCTTAGCAGCAGGGAGGAACTATGGCTGCACCTTC. Translating it yields CASSLAAGRNYGCTF.

In this sample, this clonotype turned up a few times. V is TRBV15 and J is TRBJ2-7, with D perhaps being TRBD1 or TRBD2 (5 bases each). Germline values: CDR1 LNHNV, CDR2 YYDKDF (reference sequence). This CDR3 contains 14 residues. Deletions cut 0 bases from V and 0 bases from J, with 6 bases between. The CDR3 spells CATSREGTSYEQYF. DNA of the CDR3: TGTGCCACCAGCAGAGAAGGGACCTCCTACGAGCAGTACTTC.

The chain couples TRBV28 to TRBJ1-1; D is unclear. CDR3 length equals 13 residues. CDR1 and CDR2 from the germline V gene are MDHEN and SYDVKM. V was shortened by 5 bases and J by 1 base, with 8 bases between the two germline ends. The CDR3 region is CASSPSPNTEAFF. The CDR3, as DNA: TGTGCCAGCAGTCCGTCGCCGAACACTGAAGCTTTCTTT.

Here the CDR3 DNA reads TGCAGTGCTAGTCAAGCGGGAGGGGCCCAAGAGACCCAGTACTTC. This sequence encodes CSASQAGGAQETQYF. The chain carries TRBV20-1 and TRBJ2-5; 10 nucleotides agree with TRBD2. Trimming at V came to 3 bases and at J to 1 base, leaving 5 bases not matched to a gene. Per germline, CDR1 DFQATT and CDR2 SNEGSKA (reference sequence). The CDR3 loop spans 15 amino acids.

The rearrangement uses TRBV25-1 and TRBJ1-1, with a weak D call TRBD1 (6 bases). The CDR3 has 15 amino acids. The V and J ends lost 0 bases and 5 bases respectively, with 13 bases between them. CDR1 is MGHDK, CDR2 SYGVNS, per germline. The CDR3 DNA follows: TGTGCCAGCAGTGAATATGGGGGGGGCCGAACTGAAGCTTTCTTT. Its protein is CASSEYGGGRTEAFF.

The chain joins TRBV27 to TRBJ2-3; no clear D. V gave up 0 bases and J gave up 0 bases, with 7 bases separating them. The germline V gene encodes CDR1 MNHEY and CDR2 SMNVEV (reference sequence). This CDR3 region has 15 residues. CDR3 sequence reads: CASSLSRLSTDTQYF. The CDR3 DNA sequence: TGTGCCAGCAGTTTATCAAGGCTCAGCACAGATACGCAGTATTTT.

V is TRBV2 and J is TRBJ2-5; 11 bases align to TRBD1. Germline-derived CDR1 and CDR2 are SNHLY and FYNNEI. Trimming at V came to 6 bases and at J to 1 base, leaving 4 bases not matched to a gene. CDR3 length: 15 amino acids. CDR3 residues: CASRPGTGGQETQYF. In DNA, the CDR3 is TGTGCCAGCAGACCCGGGACAGGGGGCCAAGAGACCCAGTACTTC.

The sample holds one count of this clonotype. The rearrangement links TRBV6-5 to TRBJ1-2; no clear D gene. Looked up from germline, CDR1 is MNHEY and CDR2 is SVGAGI. The CDR3 is 16 amino acids. V gave up 4 bases and J gave up 0 bases, with 15 bases separating them. The CDR3 DNA is TGTGCCAGCAGTTCCAGGAAGGTCCAAGCTAACTATGGCTACACCTTC. It codes for CASSSRKVQANYGYTF.

The chain links TRBV20-1 to TRBJ1-1; D unclear. V lost 2 bases, J lost 8 bases, and 12 bases lay in between. Germline CDR1 DFQATT, CDR2 SNEGSKA (reference sequence). The CDR3 has 12 amino acids. The CDR3, as DNA: TGCAGTGCTAGAAACTCTCCGAGGGAAGCTTTCTTT. This encodes CSARNSPREAFF.

The chain links TRBV7-2 to TRBJ2-1, with 15 bases fitting TRBD2. Germline loops: CDR1 SGHTA, CDR2 FQGNSA. This CDR3 has 22 amino acids. The J segment lost 3 bases and the V segment lost 3 bases, leaving 18 bases of the junction unmatched. The DNA for the CDR3 is TGTGCCAGCAGCTTCCTACAACCGGGACTAGCGGGAGGCGGGATAAACTACAATGAGCAGTTCTTC. This sequence encodes CASSFLQPGLAGGGINYNEQFF.

This clonotype has only a few counts. The chain combines TRBV20-1 with TRBJ1-5, with 8 bases aligning to TRBD1. Germline CDR1 and CDR2: DFQATT and SNEGSKA (reference sequence). The CDR3 loop spans 15 amino acids. After removal of 2 bases from V and 3 bases from J, the junction contained 6 bases not matched to a gene. For the CDR3, the DNA is TGCAGTGCTAGAACTCGGACAGGGACCAATCAGCCCCAGCATTTT. It encodes CSARTRTGTNQPQHF.

The chain has TRBV7-8 and TRBJ2-3; TRBD2 aligns across 11 bases. The CDR3 loop spans 19 amino acids. Germline V lookup: CDR1 SGHVS, CDR2 FQNEAQ. J gave up 0 bases and V 4 bases, and 12 bases lay outside the gene matches. CDR3 DNA: TGTGCCAGCAGCTCCTTAGGACTAGCGGGCCCCTTTAGCACAGATACGCAGTATTTT. This gives the protein CASSSLGLAGPFSTDTQYF.

The J gene is TRBJ1-6, the V gene TRBV7-3; D might be TRBD1 (5 bases). The germline V and J ends were trimmed by 0 bases and 7 bases, with 10 bases remaining between them. The CDR3 has 15 amino acids. Germline assignment: CDR1 SGHTA and CDR2 FQGTGA. The CDR3, as DNA: TGTGCCAGCAGCTTAACGACAGCCTCAAATTCACCCCTCCACTTT. This sequence encodes CASSLTTASNSPLHF.

This clonotype was detected a few times. This chain uses TRBV7-6 with TRBJ1-3; no definite D call. The CDR3 loop spans 14 amino acids. Trimming removed 5 bases at V and 0 bases at J, with 8 bases between. Germline-derived CDR1 and CDR2 are SGHVS and FNYEAQ. The CDR3 loop is CASSQWASGNTIYF. CDR3 DNA: TGTGCCAGCAGCCAATGGGCCTCTGGAAACACCATATATTTT.

V gene TRBV19 combines with J gene TRBJ1-5; TRBD1 matches at 9 bases. After removal of 1 base from V and 5 bases from J, the junction contained 6 bases not matched to a gene. This CDR3 is 16 amino acids long. CDR1 LNHDA and CDR2 SQIVND come from the germline V gene (reference sequence). The CDR3 sequence is CASSIAPDRGDQPQHF. For the CDR3, the DNA is TGTGCCAGTAGTATAGCCCCCGACAGGGGGGATCAGCCCCAGCATTTT.